The clone carrying this TCR beta chain appeared a single time. The antigen is unknown. The data are from a study of PD-1 blockade in classical Hodgkin lymphoma. Looking at the study overall: Patients had nivolumab dosed at 3 mg/kg, delivered intravenously every 2 weeks.

Measured with immunoSEQ multiplex PCR; TCRdb has only the in-frame clones, and not every one. Among about 15,000 clones listed, around 86% were seen once. General study points: Diminished baseline TCR diversity has been reported in newly diagnosed patients relative to healthy donors. Baseline diversity was lower in partial responders and progressors than complete responders.

Time point here: cycle 4 day 1 (C4D1), after six to seven weeks of nivolumab. Every patient was affected by relapse after autologous stem cell transplantation, while exposure to brentuximab vedotin was not uniform. CD8+ T cell isolation from thawed PBMCs was performed by magnetic negative selection. Classification of best responses gave complete response, partial response or progressive disease. Germline CDR1 and CDR2: LGHNA and YNFKEQ. Trimming shortened V by 1 base and J by 7 bases, and 4 bases separated the two germline ends. The CDR3 is 12 amino acids. This TCR derives from a human donor with classical Hodgkin lymphoma. The chain is built from TRBV4-2 and TRBJ2-2; D unresolved. The starting material was CD8+ T cells from blood, obtained before the fourth cycle of nivolumab. CDR3: CASSQGDGELFF. CDR3 coding DNA: TGTGCCAGCAGCCAAGGAGACGGGGAGCTGTTTTTT.